The 2 T cell receptor beta chains presented below share a single source sample, sequenced in a study of blood T cells in healthy people across ages (dated by TCRdb to between 2015 and 2017). Library method: 5' RACE. Sequenced on an Illumina HiSeq 2500. A second PCR of 7 to 11 cycles was performed with a sample-barcoded 5' primer and a J-beta primer mix. TCRdb reran the public reads through fastp at Q25 and MiXCR, keeping productive beta chains. Each CDR3 protein appears once, grouped with its most common genes and DNA. This sample gives 550,000 to 650,000 distinct CDR3 sequences in total; roughly 30% of them show up just once. Of the sample, around 16% falls within the top ten clones. Sequencing was carried out using blood. The receptors here all came from a woman older than 75 in good health.

This clonotype was recorded at least ten times. The CDR3 reads CASRDRENEKLFF. The CDR3 DNA reads TGCGCCAGCCGGGACAGGGAGAATGAAAAACTGTTTTTT. The rearrangement joins TRBV5-1 to TRBJ1-4; 9 positions agree with TRBD1. The CDR3 extends over 13 amino acids. V trimming: 7 bases; J trimming: 5 bases; junction bases outside the gene matches: 3. The germline V gene has CDR1 SGHRS and CDR2 YFSETQ.

This clonotype was seen a few times. This may stem from a read error, because a much larger clone lies one nucleotide away. The chain is built from TRBV20-1 and TRBJ2-5; 8 nucleotides align to TRBD1. V dropped 3 bases and J dropped 5; count of bases not matched to a gene: 5. Germline loops: CDR1 DFQATT, CDR2 SNEGSKA (reference sequence). This CDR3 has 13 residues. The CDR3 DNA follows: TGCAGTGCTAGGACAGGGGTTGGGGAGACCCAGTACTTC. Translated: CSARTGVGETQYF.